The entry below gives a single T cell receptor (beta chain) sequence along with its context. The sample is drawn from a study of blood T cell repertoires in COVID-19. Turning to the study itself: Specimens from acute and convalescent COVID-19 originated in the United States, Italy and Spain.

Seattle's enrolled individuals joined amid active infection and were then monitored longitudinally. The V end lost 2 bases, the J end lost 11 bases, and 19 bases lay between the germline ends. There are 14 residues in the CDR3. Germline CDR1 is SGHDT and CDR2 is YYEEEE. As processed by the authors: Cell counts per sample came from amplifying reference gene primers. The repertoire was sequenced with immunoSEQ multiplex PCR; TCRdb's copy has only in-frame clones and lacks some. The V and J calls and clone size are taken from that table; D and trimming were inferred from the DNA. Among about 100,000 clones listed, 70% to 90% were seen once.

The sequenced sample was peripheral blood. The clonotype originates from a human donor with COVID-19, enrolled during active disease. The donor label of this sample is uncertain. V and J are TRBV5-6 and TRBJ1-1, with D possibly being TRBD1 (5 bases). Written as DNA, the CDR3 is TGTGCCAGCAGCTTCGACAGACGGGAGCGGGACGCTTTCTTT. Amino acids: CASSFDRRERDAFF.